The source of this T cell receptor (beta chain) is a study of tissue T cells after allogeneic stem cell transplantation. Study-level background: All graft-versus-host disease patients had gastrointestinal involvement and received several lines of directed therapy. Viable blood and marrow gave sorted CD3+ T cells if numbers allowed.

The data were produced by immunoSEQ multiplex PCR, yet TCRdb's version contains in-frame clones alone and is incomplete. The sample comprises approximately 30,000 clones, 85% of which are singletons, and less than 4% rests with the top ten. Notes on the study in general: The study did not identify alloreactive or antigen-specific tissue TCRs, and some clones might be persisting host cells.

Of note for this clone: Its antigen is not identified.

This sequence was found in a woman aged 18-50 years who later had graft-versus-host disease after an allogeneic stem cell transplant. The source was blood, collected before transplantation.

CDR3 nucleotides: TGTGCCAGCAGCTCCGCCCCCCGGGACAGGGAATATGGCTACACCTTC. This translates into CASSSAPRDREYGYTF. V is TRBV7-8 and J is TRBJ1-2, with 9 positions matching TRBD1. Trimming removed 4 bases from V and 5 bases from J; junction bases left unmatched: 11. Germline CDR1 reads SGHVS; CDR2 reads FQNEAQ. This CDR3 region has 16 residues.